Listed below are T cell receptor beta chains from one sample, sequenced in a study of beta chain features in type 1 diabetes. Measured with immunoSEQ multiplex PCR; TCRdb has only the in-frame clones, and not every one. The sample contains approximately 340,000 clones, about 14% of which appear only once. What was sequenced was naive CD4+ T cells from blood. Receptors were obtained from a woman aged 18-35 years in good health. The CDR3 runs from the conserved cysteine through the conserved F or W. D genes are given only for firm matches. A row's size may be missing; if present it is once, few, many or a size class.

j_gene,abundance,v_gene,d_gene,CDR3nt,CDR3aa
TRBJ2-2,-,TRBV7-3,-,TGTGCCAGCAGCCTAAGTGGGCTCCCGAGTTCCTTCGCGAACACCGGGGAGCTGTTTTTT,CASSLSGLPSSFANTGELFF
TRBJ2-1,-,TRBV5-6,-,TGTGCCAGCAGCTTGGATGGCAGGCCCTACAATGAGCAGTTCTTC,CASSLDGRPYNEQFF
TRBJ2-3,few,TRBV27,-,TGTGCCAGCAGTGCACCCCCCGTGGGGGGAGATACGCAGTATTTT,CASSAPPVGGDTQYF
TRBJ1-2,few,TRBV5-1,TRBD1,TGCGCCAGCAGCTTGGCATTGGCGGGACAGAGCTATGGCTACACCTTC,CASSLALAGQSYGYTF
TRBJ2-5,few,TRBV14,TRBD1,TGTGCCAGCAGCCGACAGGGGACCAAGACCCAGTACTTC,CASSRQGTKTQYF
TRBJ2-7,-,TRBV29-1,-,TGCAGCGAAATGACAGCTACCTACGAGCAGTACTTC,CSEMTATYEQYF
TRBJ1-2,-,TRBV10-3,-,TGTGCCATCAGCGACAGAGTCTATGGCTACACCTTC,CAISDRVYGYTF
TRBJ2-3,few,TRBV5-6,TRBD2,TGTGCCAGCAGCCGGAGACTAGCGGGAAGCACAGATACGCAGTATTTT,CASSRRLAGSTDTQYF
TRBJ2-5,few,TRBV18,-,TGTGCCAGCTCACCCCTACAGGGAGAGACCCAGTACTTC,CASSPLQGETQYF
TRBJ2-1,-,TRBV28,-,TGTGCCAGCAGTTCCGCTTTGGGAGCGGAATTCTACAATGAGCAGTTCTTC,CASSSALGAEFYNEQFF
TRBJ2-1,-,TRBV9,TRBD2,TGTGCCAGCAGCGTAGGGACTAGCGCACTCGATGAGCAGTTCTTC,CASSVGTSALDEQFF
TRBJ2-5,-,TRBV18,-,TGTGCCAGCTCACCCCCTACGGCCCAGTACTTC,CASSPPTAQYF
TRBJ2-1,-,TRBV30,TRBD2,TGTGCCTGGGCAGTAGGCCCAGCGGGAGTTCTCTTC,CAWAVGPAGVLF
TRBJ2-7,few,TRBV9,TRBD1,TGTGCCAGCAGCGCGGGACAGGCTCAAGCACCGTACGAGCAGTACTTC,CASSAGQAQAPYEQYF
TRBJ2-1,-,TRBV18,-,TGTGCCAGCTCCCCGGGAAGGAATGAGCAGTTCTTC,CASSPGRNEQFF
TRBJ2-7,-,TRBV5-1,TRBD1,TGCGCCAGCAGCCAACGGACAGGAAACTACGAGCAGTACTTC,CASSQRTGNYEQYF
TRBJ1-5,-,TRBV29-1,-,TGCAGCGTTACGGACAGTCGAAATCAGCCCCAGCATTTT,CSVTDSRNQPQHF
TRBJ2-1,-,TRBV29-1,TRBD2,TGCAGCGTTGAGGGACTAGCGAGCAAGGAGCAGTTCTTC,CSVEGLASKEQFF
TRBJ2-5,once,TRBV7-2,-,TGTGCCAGCAGCCCTCTCGGACAGGGAGGGGAGACCCAGTACTTC,CASSPLGQGGETQYF
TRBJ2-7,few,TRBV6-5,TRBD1,TGTGCCAGCAGTTACTCAGGGGGCCAGTGGGATGAGCAGTACTTC,CASSYSGGQWDEQYF
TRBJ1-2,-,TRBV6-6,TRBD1,TGTGCCAGCAGGCGACAGGGCGAGGGCTATGGCTACACCTTC,CASRRQGEGYGYTF
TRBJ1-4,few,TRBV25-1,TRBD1,TGTGCCAGCAGTGAGCCGGACAGGGCTAATGAAAAACTGTTTTTT,CASSEPDRANEKLFF
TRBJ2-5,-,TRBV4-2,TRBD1,TGTGCCAGCAGACAGTTAGGACAGGGTAAAGAGACCCAGTACTTC,CASRQLGQGKETQYF
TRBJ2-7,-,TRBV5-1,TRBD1,TGCGCCAGCAGCTTAAGACCGGGACAGGCAATCTACGAGCAGTACTTC,CASSLRPGQAIYEQYF
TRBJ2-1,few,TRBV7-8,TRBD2,TGTGCCAGCAGCCAGAGGACTAGCGGGAGCTGGGATGAGCAGTTCTTC,CASSQRTSGSWDEQFF
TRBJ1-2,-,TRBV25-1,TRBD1,TGTGCCAGCAGTGACCCTCGACAGGGGAACTATGGCTACACCTTC,CASSDPRQGNYGYTF
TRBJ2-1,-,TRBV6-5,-,TGTGCCTCCCGCCGGGACTCAACTATTAATGAGCAGTTCTTC,CASRRDSTINEQFF
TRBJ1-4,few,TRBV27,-,TGTGCCAGCAGTTTAGGCAGGGAGGTCGAAAAACTGTTTTTT,CASSLGREVEKLFF
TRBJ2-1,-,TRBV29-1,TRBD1,TGCAGCGTTGAAGGGACAGGGGGCAATGAGCAGTTCTTC,CSVEGTGGNEQFF
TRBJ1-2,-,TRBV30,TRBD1,TGTGCCTGGAGTGCTGGGACAGGGAATGGCTACACCTTC,CAWSAGTGNGYTF
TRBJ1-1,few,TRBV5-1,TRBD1,TGCGCCAGCAGCTTGGCCCAGGGGGCGATTGCTGAAGCTTTCTTT,CASSLAQGAIAEAFF
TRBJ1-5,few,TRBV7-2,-,TGTGCCAGCAGCTTGCGGGCAGGGGAGGGTCAGCCCCAGCATTTT,CASSLRAGEGQPQHF
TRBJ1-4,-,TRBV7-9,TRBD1,TGTGCCAGCAGCTCGGGACAGCCTAGAAATCGGGAAAAACTGTTTTTT,CASSSGQPRNREKLFF
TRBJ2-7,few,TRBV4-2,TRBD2,TGTGCCAGCAGCCAACAAACTAGCGGGGGATTCTACGAGCAGTACTTC,CASSQQTSGGFYEQYF
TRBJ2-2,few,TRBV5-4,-,TGTGCCAGCAGCCCGGACGATACCACAGGGAAACAGCTGTTTTTT,CASSPDDTTGKQLFF
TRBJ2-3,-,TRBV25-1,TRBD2,TGTGCCAGCGATAGCGGGAAAAGTACAGATACGCAGTATTTT,CASDSGKSTDTQYF
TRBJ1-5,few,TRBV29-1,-,TGCAGCGCTTCTCAGGGAAATAGCAATCAGCCCCAGCATTTT,CSASQGNSNQPQHF
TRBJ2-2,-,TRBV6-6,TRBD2,TGTGCCAGCGGCAAGCGGGGGACGAACACCGGGGAGCTGTTTTTT,CASGKRGTNTGELFF
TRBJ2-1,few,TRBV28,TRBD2,TGTGCCAGCAGTTTTACTCTAGGACTAGCGGGAGTGCAGTTCTTC,CASSFTLGLAGVQFF
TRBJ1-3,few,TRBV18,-,TGTGCCAGCTCACCAATGACACGCTCTGGAAACACCATATATTTT,CASSPMTRSGNTIYF
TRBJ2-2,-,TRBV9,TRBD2,TGTGCCAGCATGCCAGGTCTAGCGGGGTTCACCGGGGAGCTGTTTTTT,CASMPGLAGFTGELFF
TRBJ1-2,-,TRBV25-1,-,TGTGCCAGCAGTCGAGAGGGTAAGACTTGGAGCTACACCTTC,CASSREGKTWSYTF
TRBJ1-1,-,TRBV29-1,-,TGCAGCGTTGAAGATTCCATGAACACTGAAGCTTTCTTT,CSVEDSMNTEAFF
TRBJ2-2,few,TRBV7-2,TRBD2,TGTGCCAGCAGCCAAGGACTAGCGGGGAACACCGGGGAGCTGTTTTTT,CASSQGLAGNTGELFF
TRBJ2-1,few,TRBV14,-,TGTGCCAGCAGCCAAGAGGCCCTCTACAATGAGCAGTTCTTC,CASSQEALYNEQFF
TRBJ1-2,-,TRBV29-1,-,TGCAGCGTAGCTGACAGGACATCCTATGGCTACACCTTC,CSVADRTSYGYTF
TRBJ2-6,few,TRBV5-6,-,TGTGCCAGCATCCCCCGTATAAGCCGCTCTGGGGCCAACGTCCTGACTTTC,CASIPRISRSGANVLTF
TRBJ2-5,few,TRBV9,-,TGTGCCAGCAGCGTAGTAGGGGCACAAGAGACCCAGTACTTC,CASSVVGAQETQYF
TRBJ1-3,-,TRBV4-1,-,TGCGCCAGCAGCCAAGATAAGGGGCTCTCTGGAAACACCATATATTTT,CASSQDKGLSGNTIYF
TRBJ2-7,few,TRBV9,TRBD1,TGTGCCAGCAGCCCAGGACAGGCCCCCCCCGGGCAGTACTTC,CASSPGQAPPGQYF
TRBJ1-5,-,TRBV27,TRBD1,TGTGCCAGCATGGCAGGGACAGGCACCAATCAGCCCCAGCATTTT,CASMAGTGTNQPQHF
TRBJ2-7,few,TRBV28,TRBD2,TGTGCCAGCAGTTTAGGGCTAGCGGGGGATACCTACGAGCAGTACTTC,CASSLGLAGDTYEQYF